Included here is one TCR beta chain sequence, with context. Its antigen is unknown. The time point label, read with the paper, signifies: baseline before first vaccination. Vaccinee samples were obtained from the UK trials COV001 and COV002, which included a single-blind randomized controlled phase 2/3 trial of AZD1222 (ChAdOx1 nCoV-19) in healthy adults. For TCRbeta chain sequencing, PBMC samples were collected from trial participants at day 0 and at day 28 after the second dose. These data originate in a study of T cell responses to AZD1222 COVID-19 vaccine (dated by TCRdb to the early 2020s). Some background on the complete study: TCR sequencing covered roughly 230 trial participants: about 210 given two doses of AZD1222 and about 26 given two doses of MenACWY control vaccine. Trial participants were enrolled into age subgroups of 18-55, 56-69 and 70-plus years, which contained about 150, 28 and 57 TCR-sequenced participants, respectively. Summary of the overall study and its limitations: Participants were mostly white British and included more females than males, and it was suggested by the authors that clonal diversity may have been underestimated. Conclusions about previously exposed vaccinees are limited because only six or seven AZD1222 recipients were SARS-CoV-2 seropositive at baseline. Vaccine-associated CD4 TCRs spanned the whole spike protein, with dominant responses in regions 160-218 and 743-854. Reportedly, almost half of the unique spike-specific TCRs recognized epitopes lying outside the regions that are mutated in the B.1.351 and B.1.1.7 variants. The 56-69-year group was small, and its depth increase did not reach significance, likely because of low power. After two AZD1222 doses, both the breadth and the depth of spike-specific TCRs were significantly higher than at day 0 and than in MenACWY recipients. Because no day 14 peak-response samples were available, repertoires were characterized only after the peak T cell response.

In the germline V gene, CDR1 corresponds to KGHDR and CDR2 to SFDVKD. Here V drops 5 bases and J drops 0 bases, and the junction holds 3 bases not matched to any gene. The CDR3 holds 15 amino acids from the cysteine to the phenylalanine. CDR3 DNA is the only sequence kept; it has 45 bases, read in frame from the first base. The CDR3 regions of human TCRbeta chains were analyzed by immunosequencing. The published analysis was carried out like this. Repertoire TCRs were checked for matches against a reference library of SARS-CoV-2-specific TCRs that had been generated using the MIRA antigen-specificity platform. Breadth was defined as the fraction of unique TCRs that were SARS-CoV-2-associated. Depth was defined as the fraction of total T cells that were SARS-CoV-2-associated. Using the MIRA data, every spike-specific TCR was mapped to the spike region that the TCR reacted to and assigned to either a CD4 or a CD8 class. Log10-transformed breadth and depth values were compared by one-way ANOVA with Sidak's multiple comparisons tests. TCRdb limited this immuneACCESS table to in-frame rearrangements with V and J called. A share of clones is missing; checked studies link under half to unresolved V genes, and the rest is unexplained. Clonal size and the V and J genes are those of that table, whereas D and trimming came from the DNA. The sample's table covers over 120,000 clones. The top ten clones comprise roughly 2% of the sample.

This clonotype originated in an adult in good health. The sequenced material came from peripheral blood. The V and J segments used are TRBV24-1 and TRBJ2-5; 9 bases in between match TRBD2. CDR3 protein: CATSASSGDQETQYF. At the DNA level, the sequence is TGTGCCACCAGTGCATCTAGCGGGGACCAAGAGACCCAGTACTTC.